This TCR beta chain was profiled in a study of post-analysis software for immune sequencing data. The wider study: Progressive-relapsing, secondary progressive and relapsing-remitting multiple sclerosis were among the disease courses included. The study, taken as a whole, reports: Compared against controls, patients with multiple sclerosis displayed significantly lower normalized Chao1 diversity. Comparison of patients with controls showed roughly five TRBV segments more frequent in patients, TRBV5-6, TRBV5-1 and TRBV20-1 among them.

Trimming pared 1 base from V and 0 bases from J, leaving 19 bases between. The CDR3 length is 18 residues. Germline CDR1 is SQVTM and CDR2 is ANQGSEA. This clonotype turned up a few times. The target antigen is unknown. Included in the TCR beta cDNA libraries were unique molecular identifiers. Out of about 0.95 to 10 million T cells, a few hundred thousand cDNA molecules were generated. Each CDR3 protein is one row after TCRdb ran MiXCR on the PCR reads. The sample contains a few hundred thousand distinct CDR3 sequences, around 31% of which appear only once. The chain joins TRBV29-1 to TRBJ2-1, with D tentatively TRBD2 (5 bases). What was sequenced was blood. This receptor was identified in a girl aged 2-17 years with multiple sclerosis. CDR3 region: CSVEGVGSHWFSYNEQFF. The DNA of the CDR3 is TGCAGCGTTGAAGGGGTAGGGAGCCACTGGTTCTCCTACAATGAGCAGTTCTTC.